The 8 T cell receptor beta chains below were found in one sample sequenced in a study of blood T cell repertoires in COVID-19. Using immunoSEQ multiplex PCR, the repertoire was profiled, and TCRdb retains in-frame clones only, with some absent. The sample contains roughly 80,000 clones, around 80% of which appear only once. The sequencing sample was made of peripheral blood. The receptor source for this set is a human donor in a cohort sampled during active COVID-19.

The CDR3 DNA reads as TGTGCCATCAGTGACCAGGGACAACAGGGCTATGAGCAGTTCTTC. The encoded protein is CAISDQGQQGYEQFF. The chain couples TRBV10-3 to TRBJ2-1; D possibly corresponds to TRBD1 (6 bases). The germline CDR1 and CDR2 sequences are ENHRY and SYGVKD. CDR3 length: 15 residues. The V end lost 3 bases, the J end lost 8 bases, and 17 bases lay between the germline ends.

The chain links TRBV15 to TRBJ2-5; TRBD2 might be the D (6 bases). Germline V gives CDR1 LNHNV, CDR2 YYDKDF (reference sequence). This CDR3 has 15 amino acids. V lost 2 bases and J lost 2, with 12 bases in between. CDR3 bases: TGTGCCACCAGCAGATCCGGGACTGGGCAAGAGACCCAGTACTTC. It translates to CATSRSGTGQETQYF. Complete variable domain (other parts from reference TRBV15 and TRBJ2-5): DAMVIQNPRYQVTQFGKPVTLSCSQTLNHNVMYWYQQKSSQAPKLLFHYYDKDFNNEADTPDNFQSRRPNTSFCFLDIRSPGLGDTAMYLCATSRSGTGQETQYFGPGTRLLVL.

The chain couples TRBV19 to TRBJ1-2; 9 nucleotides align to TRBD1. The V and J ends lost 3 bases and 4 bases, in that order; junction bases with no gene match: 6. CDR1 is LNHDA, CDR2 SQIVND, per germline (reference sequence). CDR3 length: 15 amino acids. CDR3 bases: TGTGCCAGTAGTATTATCACAGGGGGCACCTATGGCTACACCTTC. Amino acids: CASSIITGGTYGYTF. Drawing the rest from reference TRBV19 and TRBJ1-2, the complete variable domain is DGGITQSPKYLFRKEGQNVTLSCEQNLNHDAMYWYRQDPGQGLRLIYYSQIVNDFQKGDIAEGYSVSREKKESFPLTVTSAQKNPTAFYLCASSIITGGTYGYTFGSGTRLTVV.

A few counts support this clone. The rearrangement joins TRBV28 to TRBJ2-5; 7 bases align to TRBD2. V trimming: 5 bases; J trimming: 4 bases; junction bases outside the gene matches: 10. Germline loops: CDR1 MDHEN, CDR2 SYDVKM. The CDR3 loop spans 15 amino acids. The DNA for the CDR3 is TGTGCCAGCAGTACCTCTGGACTAGTCAGAGAGACCCAGTACTTC. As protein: CASSTSGLVRETQYF.

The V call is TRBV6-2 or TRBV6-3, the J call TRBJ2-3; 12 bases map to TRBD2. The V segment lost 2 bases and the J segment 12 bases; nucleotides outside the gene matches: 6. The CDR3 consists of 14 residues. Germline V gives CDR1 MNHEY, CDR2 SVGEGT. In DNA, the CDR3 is TGTGCCAGCAGTTACGGGCTAGCGGGGGGGCCTCAGTATTTT. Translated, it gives CASSYGLAGGPQYF.

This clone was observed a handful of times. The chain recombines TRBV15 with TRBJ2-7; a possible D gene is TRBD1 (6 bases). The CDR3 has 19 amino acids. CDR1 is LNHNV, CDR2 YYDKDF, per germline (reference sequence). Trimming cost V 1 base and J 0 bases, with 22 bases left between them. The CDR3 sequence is CATSRAHIEGVTYSYEQYF. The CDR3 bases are TGTGCCACCAGCAGAGCCCATATTGAGGGGGTAACATACTCCTACGAGCAGTACTTC.

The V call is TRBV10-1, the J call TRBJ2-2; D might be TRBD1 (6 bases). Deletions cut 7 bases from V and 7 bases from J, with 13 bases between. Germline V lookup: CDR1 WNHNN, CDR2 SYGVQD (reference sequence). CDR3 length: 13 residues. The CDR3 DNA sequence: TGCGCCAGCACCGGGACAATGAGCGGGGAGCTGTTTTTT. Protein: CASTGTMSGELFF.

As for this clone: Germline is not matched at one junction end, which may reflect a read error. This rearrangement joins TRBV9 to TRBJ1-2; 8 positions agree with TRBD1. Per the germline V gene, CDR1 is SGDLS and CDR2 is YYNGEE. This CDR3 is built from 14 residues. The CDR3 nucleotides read TGTGCCAGCAGCGCATACAGGGGGACCGGAATATTGGCCTTC. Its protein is CASSAYRGTGILAF.